In this sample, the clone carrying this T cell receptor (beta chain) turned up many times. The antigen is not known. This specimen comes from a study of T cells in Graves' hyperthyroidism and ophthalmopathy. Points from the study as a whole: Most thyroid clonotypes expanded above 0.001 were also detected in blood. In the analysis, a 13 V-J model separated ophthalmopathy from stable hyperthyroidism. Ophthalmopathy prediction by the model preceded onset by a median about 6 months.

Together with thyroid ultrasound, orbital computed tomography, serum thyroxine and TRAb, clinical symptoms were used for diagnoses. The CDR3 is made up of 13 amino acids. The J segment lost 7 bases and the V segment lost 1 base, leaving 0 bases of the junction unmatched. Germline-derived CDR1 and CDR2 are SGHTA and FQGNSA. There were TCR beta CDR3 regions amplified from RNA transcripts. The HTBI primer set drove a first-round RT-PCR of the TCR CDR3. TCRdb reanalysed the multiplex PCR reads using MiXCR and keeps one entry per CDR3 protein. The sample consists of 540,000 or so distinct CDR3 sequences, around 46% of them appearing once.

Sequencing was performed on peripheral blood or thyroid tissue (not recorded which). The rearrangement joins TRBV7-2 to TRBJ1-2; 10 nucleotides match TRBD1. The clonotype comes from an adult woman with Graves' disease, either hyperthyroidism or ophthalmopathy (not recorded which). CDR3: CASSLGTGGGYTF. The CDR3 DNA follows: TGTGCCAGCAGCTTAGGGACAGGGGGTGGCTACACCTTC.